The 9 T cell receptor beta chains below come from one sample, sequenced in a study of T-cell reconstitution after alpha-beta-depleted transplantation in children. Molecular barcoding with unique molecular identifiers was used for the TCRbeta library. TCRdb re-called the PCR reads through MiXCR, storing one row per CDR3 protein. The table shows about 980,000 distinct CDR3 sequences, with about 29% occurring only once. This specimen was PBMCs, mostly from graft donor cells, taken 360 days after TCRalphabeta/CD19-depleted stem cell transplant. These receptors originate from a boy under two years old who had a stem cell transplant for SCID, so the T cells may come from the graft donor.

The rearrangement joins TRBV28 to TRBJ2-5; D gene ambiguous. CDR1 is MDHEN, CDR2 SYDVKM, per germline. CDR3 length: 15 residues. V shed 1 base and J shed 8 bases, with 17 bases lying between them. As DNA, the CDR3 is TGTGCCAGCAGTTTATACCGCCCTGGGGAAGGAACCCAGTACTTC. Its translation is CASSLYRPGEGTQYF.

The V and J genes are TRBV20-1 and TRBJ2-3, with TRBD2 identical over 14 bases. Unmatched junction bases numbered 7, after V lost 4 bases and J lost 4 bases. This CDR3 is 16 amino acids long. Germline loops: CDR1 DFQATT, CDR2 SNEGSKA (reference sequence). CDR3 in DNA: TGCAGTGCTATTTCGACTAGCGGGGGGGGCCCAGATACGCAGTATTTT. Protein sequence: CSAISTSGGGPDTQYF.

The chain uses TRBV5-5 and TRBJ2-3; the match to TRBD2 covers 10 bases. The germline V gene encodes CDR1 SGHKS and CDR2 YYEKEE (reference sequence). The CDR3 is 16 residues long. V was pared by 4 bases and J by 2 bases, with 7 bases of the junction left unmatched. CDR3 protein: CASSQRTSGPTDTQYF. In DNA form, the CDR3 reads TGTGCCAGCAGCCAAAGGACTAGCGGCCCCACAGATACGCAGTATTTT.

CDR3: CAWNPGTGGELFF. CDR3 nucleotides: TGTGCCTGGAACCCAGGGACAGGAGGGGAGCTGTTTTTT. J is TRBJ2-2 and V is TRBV30; 8 positions match TRBD1. This CDR3 is built from 13 residues. Per germline, CDR1 GTSNPN and CDR2 SVGIG (reference sequence). V lost 4 bases, J lost 8 bases, and 6 bases stayed unmatched.

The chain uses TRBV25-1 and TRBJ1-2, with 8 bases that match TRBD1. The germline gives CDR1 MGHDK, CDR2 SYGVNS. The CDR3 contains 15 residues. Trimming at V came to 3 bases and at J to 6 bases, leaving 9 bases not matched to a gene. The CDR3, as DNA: TGTGCCAGCAGTGACCCGGACAGGGCTGCTGATGGCTACACCTTC. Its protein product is CASSDPDRAADGYTF.

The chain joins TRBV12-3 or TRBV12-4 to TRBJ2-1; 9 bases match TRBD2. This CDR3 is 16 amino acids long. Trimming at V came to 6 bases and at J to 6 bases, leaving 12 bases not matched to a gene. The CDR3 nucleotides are TGTGCCAGCAGAAGAGGGGGACTAGCAAGACCCAATGAGCAGTTCTTC. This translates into CASRRGGLARPNEQFF.

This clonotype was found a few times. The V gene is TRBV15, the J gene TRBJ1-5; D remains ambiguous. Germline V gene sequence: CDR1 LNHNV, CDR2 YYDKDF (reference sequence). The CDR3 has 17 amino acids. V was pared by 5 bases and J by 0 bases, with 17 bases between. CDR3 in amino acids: CATSPRIDPNSNQPQHF. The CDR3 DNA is TGTGCCACCAGCCCTCGAATTGACCCGAATAGCAATCAGCCCCAGCATTTT.

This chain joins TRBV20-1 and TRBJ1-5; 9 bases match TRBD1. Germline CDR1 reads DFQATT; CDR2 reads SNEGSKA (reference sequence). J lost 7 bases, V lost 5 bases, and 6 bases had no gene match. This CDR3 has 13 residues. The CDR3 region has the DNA TGCAGTGCTGGTGGGACAGGGAAACAGCCCCAGCATTTT. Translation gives CSAGGTGKQPQHF.

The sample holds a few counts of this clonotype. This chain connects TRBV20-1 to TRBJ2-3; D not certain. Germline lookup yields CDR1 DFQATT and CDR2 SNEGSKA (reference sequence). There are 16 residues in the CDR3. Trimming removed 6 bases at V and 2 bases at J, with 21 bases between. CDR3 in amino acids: CSASSFQLGYTDTQYF. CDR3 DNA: TGCAGTGCGAGCTCCTTCCAGTTAGGGTACACAGATACGCAGTATTTT.